This T cell receptor (beta chain) was captured in a study of T cells in Graves' hyperthyroidism and ophthalmopathy (dated by TCRdb to the late 2010s). For the wider study: Peripheral blood was collected at initial diagnosis, before any treatment. To identify distinguishing TCR V-J signatures, a discovery cohort of 100 or so patients was used, comprising approximately 40 with Graves' ophthalmopathy and some 60 with stable Graves' hyperthyroidism. An independent validation cohort of under 20 hyperthyroidism patients and approximately 17 patients who later progressed to ophthalmopathy tested prospective prediction of ophthalmopathy. The 75 to 100 discovery patients were randomly divided into training and test sets at a 7:3 ratio. In addition, the study compared T-cell repertoires in thyroid tissue and in blood from about 6 Graves' hyperthyroidism patients. After blood sampling, hyperthyroidism patients were treated with methimazole at a starting dose of 30 mg daily, and ophthalmopathy patients were treated with high-dose intravenous methylprednisolone. The paper reports TCR Vbeta CDR3 sequencing of over 120 peripheral blood samples: fewer than 50 ophthalmopathy, about 75 hyperthyroidism and around 17 progressor patients. Beyond this particular receptor, the publication reports: A 13 V-J signature model separated ophthalmopathy from stable hyperthyroidism, with over 85% sensitivity and just under 84% specificity in cross-validation and 80%/75% in testing. Sample size was not statistically predetermined, and investigators were not blinded to group allocation. In validation, the model predicted progression to ophthalmopathy a median of about 6.8 months before onset, with about 70% sensitivity and about 72% specificity. Most expanded thyroid clonotypes (frequency above 0.001) were also found in blood, which suggests that blood repertoires may mirror thyroid immune responses.

Hyperthyroidism patients were aged 18 to 65 years and newly diagnosed, with disease duration of less than 2 months. Any patient with an uncontrolled infection, another autoimmune disease, pregnancy or lactation was excluded. Diagnoses were based on clinical symptoms, serum thyroxine and TRAb, thyroid ultrasound and orbital computed tomography. Blood from progressor patients was collected at the time of first diagnosis with hyperthyroidism, before any ophthalmopathy symptoms had appeared. Ficoll-Paque density gradient centrifugation was used to isolate PBMCs from approximately 10 ml of fresh peripheral blood. Progressor patients were initially diagnosed with Graves' hyperthyroidism and developed ophthalmopathy during follow-up. Trizol reagent was used to extract total RNA, and RNA quality was then checked on an Agilent 2100 Bioanalyzer. V and J are trimmed by 3 bases and 6 bases, and the gene matches miss 9 bases of the junction. Via the germline V gene (reference sequence), CDR1 is LNHDA and CDR2 SQIVND. Taken from cysteine to phenylalanine, the CDR3 has 15 residues. Only the CDR3 portion is preserved as DNA: 45 bases, with reading frame beginning at the first base.

The TCR beta CDR3 regions were amplified from RNA transcripts. The TCR CDR3 was subjected to a first round of RT-PCR using the HTBI primer set and the Qiagen OneStep RT-PCR kit. A second multiplex PCR round built the libraries, followed by size selection and purification. Libraries were sequenced paired-end with 100 bp reads on an Illumina HiSeq2000. The authors' analysis ran thus. Raw data were processed with SOAPnuke, discarding reads with adapters, uncalled bases, mean Phred below 15, or no exact constant-primer or identifier match. COPE v1.2.5 was used to merge high-quality paired reads, and clonotypes were defined as unique nucleotide sequences. MiTCR v1.1 was used to align the clonotypes against IMGT TRBV, TRBD and TRBJ reference segments. The analysis included only V-J combinations with a frequency above 0.0001, which together covered about 99% of the repertoires. The TCS score was defined as F50 (clonal expansion) divided by E x V (chaos), with BLOSUM62-based TCRdist calculated between CDR3 peptides within each V-J. Welch's t-statistics and random forest reduced roughly 500 V-J features to 10 to 15, which were used in a naive Bayes classifier (R e1071). TCRdb ran its own pipeline on the public reads, namely fastp trimming at Q25 and MiXCR clone calling, and kept in-frame beta chains. Each CDR3 protein gets just one entry, which takes the most common genes and DNA from the rows behind it. What appears here as the V and J calls and clone size reflects TCRdb's work, not the paper's. The sample includes about 35,000 distinct CDR3 sequences, with around half observed a single time. The leading ten clones occupy approximately 6.2% of the sample.

This clonotype counts as medium-sized (0.01 to 0.1%). Its antigen target is currently unknown. No base quality values were provided; no much bigger clone lies one nucleotide off. The clonotype was recovered from a woman aged 45-60 years with Graves' hyperthyroidism that later progressed to Graves' ophthalmopathy. The sequence is built from TRBV19 and TRBJ1-2; 8 nucleotides in the junction match TRBD1. The sample was blood. The DNA sequence follows: TGTGCCAGTAGTATTGGTGCCGGGACAGGCAATGGCTACACCTTC. Translated, it reads CASSIGAGTGNGYTF.